This is a list of T cell receptor beta chains from one sample in a study of blood T cell repertoires in COVID-19. The data were produced by immunoSEQ multiplex PCR, yet TCRdb's version contains in-frame clones alone and is incomplete. The table has some 41,000 clones, 75% to 85% seen once. The sequencing sample was made of peripheral blood. The receptors were gathered from an elderly man in a cohort sampled during active COVID-19. CDR3s include the opening cysteine and the closing phenylalanine or tryptophan. Each record gives: clone size, V gene, J gene, D gene, CDR3 protein, CDR3 DNA. D genes are given only for firm matches. The size field is filled for only some rows; it gives once, few, many or a size class.

NA	TRBV28	TRBJ1-5	NA	CASSLRVRNQPQHF	TGTGCCAGCAGTTTACGGGTGCGCAATCAGCCCCAGCATTTT
NA	TRBV28	TRBJ1-1	NA	CASSLGGHTEAFF	TGTGCCAGCAGTTTAGGGGGCCACACTGAAGCTTTCTTT
NA	TRBV19	TRBJ2-5	TRBD1	CASGQGPETQYF	TGTGCCAGCGGACAGGGCCCAGAGACCCAGTACTTC
NA	TRBV7-7	TRBJ2-7	TRBD2	CASNRKGGRALNEQYF	TGTGCCAGCAACCGCAAGGGCGGGAGGGCTCTCAACGAGCAGTACTTC
NA	TRBV3-1/TRBV3-2	TRBJ2-3	TRBD2	CASSQRGGTHTDTQYF	TGTGCCAGCAGCCAGCGGGGGGGGACACACACAGATACGCAGTATTTT
NA	TRBV3-1/TRBV3-2	TRBJ2-2	TRBD1	CASSRSSGQSTGELFF	TGTGCCAGCAGCCGCTCATCGGGACAGAGTACCGGGGAGCTGTTTTTT
NA	TRBV5-1	TRBJ2-7	NA	CASSLGPAGRMDKQYF	TGCGCCAGCAGCTTGGGACCCGCGGGACGGATGGACAAGCAGTACTTC
NA	TRBV29-1	TRBJ1-5	NA	CSVVTGFSNQPQHF	TGCAGCGTTGTGACAGGCTTTAGCAATCAGCCCCAGCATTTT
NA	TRBV15	TRBJ2-7	NA	CATSRGYTEQYF	TGTGCCACCAGCAGAGGTTACACCGAGCAGTACTTC
NA	TRBV28	TRBJ1-6	TRBD1	CASSLGQGTPFF	TGTGCCAGCAGTCTGGGACAGGGGACTCCTTTCTTT
NA	TRBV15	TRBJ2-7	NA	CATSRDGLRTARRHEQYF	TGTGCCACCAGCAGAGACGGTTTGAGGACAGCCAGGAGGCACGAGCAGTACTTC
once	TRBV3-1/TRBV3-2	TRBJ2-5	TRBD2	CASSPRPWTGTSGIGRGTQYF	TGTGCCAGCAGCCCTCGCCCTTGGACCGGGACTAGCGGGATCGGCAGAGGGACCCAGTACTTC
NA	TRBV5-4	TRBJ1-6	TRBD1	CASSFTGTGDSPLHF	TGTGCCAGCAGCTTTACCGGGACAGGGGATTCACCCCTCCACTTT
NA	TRBV5-4	TRBJ2-7	NA	CASSKDQGLGEQYF	TGTGCCAGCAGCAAAGACCAGGGCTTGGGCGAGCAGTACTTC
NA	TRBV9	TRBJ1-1	NA	CASSVEGVNTEAFF	TGTGCCAGCAGCGTAGAAGGGGTTAACACTGAAGCTTTCTTT
few	TRBV14	TRBJ2-7	TRBD1	CASSQDRASEQYF	TGTGCCAGCAGCCAGGACAGGGCCTCCGAGCAGTACTTC
NA	TRBV29-1	TRBJ2-5	TRBD2	CSVVSSGSGETQYF	TGCAGCGTTGTTTCTAGCGGATCGGGTGAGACCCAGTACTTC
once	TRBV5-1	TRBJ1-3	TRBD1	CASSVWGQGSGNTIYF	TGCGCCAGCAGCGTTTGGGGACAGGGCTCTGGAAACACCATATATTTT
NA	TRBV19	TRBJ1-1	NA	CASSIKRGGTEAFF	TGTGCCAGTAGTATTAAAAGGGGTGGGACTGAAGCTTTCTTT
NA	TRBV6-6	TRBJ2-4	TRBD2	CASSPRRGLAGPKGNIQYF	TGTGCCAGCAGTCCCCGGCGAGGACTAGCGGGCCCGAAGGGAAACATTCAGTACTTC
NA	TRBV30	TRBJ1-1	TRBD1	CAWDRVNTEAFF	TGTGCCTGGGACAGGGTGAACACTGAAGCTTTCTTT
NA	TRBV7-9	TRBJ1-6	TRBD1	CASSQGTDGSPLHF	TGTGCCAGCAGCCAAGGGACAGACGGCTCACCCCTCCACTTT
few	TRBV11-2	TRBJ2-7	NA	CASSPLRGSYEQYF	TGTGCCAGCAGCCCCCTGCGGGGATCCTACGAGCAGTACTTC
NA	TRBV27	TRBJ2-7	NA	CASSLGPRRSYEQYF	TGTGCCAGCAGTTTAGGGCCACGCAGGTCCTACGAGCAGTACTTC
NA	TRBV9	TRBJ2-5	TRBD1	CASSAPYNTGDETQYF	TGTGCCAGCAGCGCACCTTATAACACAGGGGACGAGACCCAGTACTTC
NA	TRBV4-1	TRBJ2-7	NA	CASSHPGLPLSEQYF	TGCGCCAGCAGCCATCCGGGACTGCCTCTCTCCGAGCAGTACTTC
NA	TRBV7-8	TRBJ1-3	TRBD1	CASSPTGTGNTIYF	TGTGCCAGCAGCCCGACAGGGACCGGAAACACCATATATTTT
few	TRBV6-2/TRBV6-3	TRBJ1-5	NA	CASSYSTVQPQHF	TGTGCCAGCAGTTACTCGACAGTCCAGCCCCAGCATTTT
NA	TRBV5-6	TRBJ1-4	TRBD1	CASSLQGAKEKLFF	TGTGCCAGCAGCTTACAGGGGGCGAAGGAAAAACTGTTTTTT
NA	TRBV5-1	TRBJ2-7	TRBD2	CASSWTSGVSYEQYF	TGCGCCAGCAGCTGGACTAGCGGGGTCTCCTACGAGCAGTACTTC
NA	TRBV5-1	TRBJ1-2	NA	CASSVSQGLDGYTF	TGCGCCAGCAGCGTTTCACAGGGTCTTGACGGCTACACCTTC
NA	TRBV7-8	TRBJ1-4	NA	CASSQDPVWRRNEKLFF	TGTGCCAGCAGCCAAGATCCGGTTTGGAGGAGGAATGAAAAACTGTTTTTT
NA	TRBV15	TRBJ2-7	TRBD2	CATSIGLAGNEQYF	TGTGCCACCAGCATAGGACTAGCGGGGAACGAGCAGTACTTC
NA	TRBV25-1	TRBJ2-2	TRBD1	CASTSDRGNTGELFF	TGTGCCAGCACATCGGACAGGGGAAACACCGGGGAGCTGTTTTTT
NA	TRBV18	TRBJ1-2	NA	CASFHQGGIHYGYTF	TGTGCCAGCTTTCACCAGGGAGGTATCCACTATGGCTACACCTTC
NA	TRBV5-6	TRBJ2-1	NA	CASSLRGNNEQFF	TGTGCCAGCAGCTTGAGGGGGAACAATGAGCAGTTCTTC
NA	TRBV29-1	TRBJ2-1	NA	CSAPVGEVNEQFF	TGCAGCGCCCCGGTAGGGGAAGTAAATGAGCAGTTCTTC
NA	TRBV29-1	TRBJ1-1	NA	CSVGRASTEAFF	TGCAGCGTTGGAAGAGCATCCACTGAAGCTTTCTTT
NA	TRBV10-3	TRBJ2-6	TRBD1	CAITPTGKSSGANVLTF	TGTGCCATCACCCCGACAGGGAAAAGCTCTGGGGCCAACGTCCTGACTTTC
NA	TRBV4-1	TRBJ2-5	NA	CASSRQVGEVGKTQYF	TGCGCCAGCAGCCGCCAGGTGGGGGAGGTCGGTAAGACCCAGTACTTC
NA	TRBV5-1	TRBJ1-4	TRBD1	CASSRSTGNEKLFF	TGCGCCAGCAGCCGATCGACAGGGAATGAAAAACTGTTTTTT